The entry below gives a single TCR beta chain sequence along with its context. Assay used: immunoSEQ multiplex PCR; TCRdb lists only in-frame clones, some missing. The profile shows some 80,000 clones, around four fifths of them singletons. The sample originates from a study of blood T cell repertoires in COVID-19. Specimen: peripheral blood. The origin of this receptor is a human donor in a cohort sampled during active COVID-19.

The CDR3 coding sequence is TGTGCCAGCGCTACACAGGGAAACACTGAAGCTTTCTTT. Its protein is CASATQGNTEAFF. The chain carries TRBV7-3 and TRBJ1-1, with a tentative D call TRBD1 (6 bases). Trimming took 8 bases from V and 2 from J, leaving 12 bases between them. The CDR3 sequence is 13 residues long. Germline V gene data show CDR1 as SGHTA and CDR2 as FQGTGA.